This TCR beta chain was identified in a study of blood T cell repertoires in COVID-19. In the study overall: There were acute and convalescent COVID-19 samples, and they came from the United States, Italy and Spain. PBMCs, B-cell-depleted T cells, or T cells provided the cDNA or gDNA that made up the material.

Germline CDR1 and CDR2: LNHDA and SQIVND (reference sequence). V was cut by 2 bases and J by 0 bases, with 11 bases left in between. The CDR3 contains 15 residues. Study processing details: Cell counts per sample came from amplifying reference gene primers. Profiled with immunoSEQ multiplex PCR; TCRdb holds only in-frame clones, not every one. The DNA was the basis for D and trimming; V, J and clone size are from that table. The sample consists of 150,000 or so clones, roughly 93% of them appearing once. This chain connects TRBV19 to TRBJ2-7; D may be TRBD1 (5 bases). The clonotype comes from a man aged 18 to 29 with acute or convalescent COVID-19. Sequenced sample: peripheral blood. The CDR3 here is CASSIRGRNSYEQYF. The CDR3 DNA sequence: TGTGCCAGTAGTATAAGGGGCCGAAACTCCTACGAGCAGTACTTC.